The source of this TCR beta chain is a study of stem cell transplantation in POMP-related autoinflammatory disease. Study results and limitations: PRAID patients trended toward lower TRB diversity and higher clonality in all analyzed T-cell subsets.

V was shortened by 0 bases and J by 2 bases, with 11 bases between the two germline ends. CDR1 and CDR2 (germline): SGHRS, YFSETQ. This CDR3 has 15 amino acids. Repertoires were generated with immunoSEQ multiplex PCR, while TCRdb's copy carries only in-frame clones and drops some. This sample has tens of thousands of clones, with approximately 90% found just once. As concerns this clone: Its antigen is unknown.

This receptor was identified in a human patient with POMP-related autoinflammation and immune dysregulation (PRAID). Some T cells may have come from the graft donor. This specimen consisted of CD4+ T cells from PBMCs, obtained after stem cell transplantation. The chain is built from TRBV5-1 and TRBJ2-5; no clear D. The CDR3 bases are TGCGCCAGCAGCTTGGGCCAGGCCCGACAAGAGACCCAGTACTTC. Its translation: CASSLGQARQETQYF.